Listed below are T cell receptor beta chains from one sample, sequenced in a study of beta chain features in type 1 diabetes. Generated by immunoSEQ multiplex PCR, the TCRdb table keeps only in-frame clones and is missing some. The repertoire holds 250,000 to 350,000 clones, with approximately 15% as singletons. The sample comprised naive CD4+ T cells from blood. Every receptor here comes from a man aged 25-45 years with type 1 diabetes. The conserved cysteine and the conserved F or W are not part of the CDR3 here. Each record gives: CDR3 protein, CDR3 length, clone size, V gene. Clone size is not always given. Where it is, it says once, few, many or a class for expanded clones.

CDR3 protein: ASSLSGTGMNTEAF
CDR3 length: 14
clone size: few
V gene: TRBV28

CDR3 protein: ASSLGGVGNTEAF
CDR3 length: 13
clone size: NA
V gene: TRBV6-6

CDR3 protein: ASSPMGQGTDTQY
CDR3 length: 13
clone size: NA
V gene: TRBV18

CDR3 protein: ASSPRTVEDTQY
CDR3 length: 12
clone size: NA
V gene: TRBV7-9

CDR3 protein: ASHSRGQGYNEQF
CDR3 length: 13
clone size: NA
V gene: TRBV19

CDR3 protein: ASSPGTGAKNEQF
CDR3 length: 13
clone size: few
V gene: TRBV18

CDR3 protein: ASSQDIGAGANVLT
CDR3 length: 14
clone size: few
V gene: TRBV4-2

CDR3 protein: ASSSFSSGANVLT
CDR3 length: 13
clone size: NA
V gene: TRBV19

CDR3 protein: ASSQGVSGTETQY
CDR3 length: 13
clone size: NA
V gene: TRBV14

CDR3 protein: ASRGQVEQF
CDR3 length: 9
clone size: once
V gene: TRBV2

CDR3 protein: AWNTGANQETQY
CDR3 length: 12
clone size: few
V gene: TRBV30

CDR3 protein: ASSRGPSNYEQY
CDR3 length: 12
clone size: few
V gene: TRBV25-1

CDR3 protein: AISDHSLQGAYEQY
CDR3 length: 14
clone size: once
V gene: TRBV10-3

CDR3 protein: ASNQGTQY
CDR3 length: 8
clone size: NA
V gene: TRBV7-9

CDR3 protein: ASSFGQGRNEQY
CDR3 length: 12
clone size: few
V gene: TRBV27

CDR3 protein: ASSLASGQETQY
CDR3 length: 12
clone size: few
V gene: TRBV5-4

CDR3 protein: AWSPDRDEAF
CDR3 length: 10
clone size: NA
V gene: TRBV30

CDR3 protein: ASSHGTGLNYGYT
CDR3 length: 13
clone size: few
V gene: TRBV28

CDR3 protein: SVGTQYNEQF
CDR3 length: 10
clone size: few
V gene: TRBV29-1

CDR3 protein: ASSIRLENEQF
CDR3 length: 11
clone size: few
V gene: TRBV19

CDR3 protein: SPEAGWYEQY
CDR3 length: 10
clone size: NA
V gene: TRBV29-1

CDR3 protein: ASSLERTVYGYT
CDR3 length: 12
clone size: few
V gene: TRBV7-8

CDR3 protein: ASSAGVLAYEQY
CDR3 length: 12
clone size: NA
V gene: TRBV4-2

CDR3 protein: ATSRNPQAGELF
CDR3 length: 12
clone size: NA
V gene: TRBV15

CDR3 protein: SVGGTAETSTDTQY
CDR3 length: 14
clone size: few
V gene: TRBV29-1

CDR3 protein: ASSLKTAGANEKLF
CDR3 length: 14
clone size: NA
V gene: TRBV5-4

CDR3 protein: ASSPTPAGNSYEQY
CDR3 length: 14
clone size: NA
V gene: TRBV5-1

CDR3 protein: ASSPIQPGLTTEAF
CDR3 length: 14
clone size: NA
V gene: TRBV6-6

CDR3 protein: ASSSGQSYEQY
CDR3 length: 11
clone size: NA
V gene: TRBV7-2

CDR3 protein: ASSSATEQY
CDR3 length: 9
clone size: few
V gene: TRBV2

CDR3 protein: ASSIEGGRTDTQY
CDR3 length: 13
clone size: few
V gene: TRBV19

CDR3 protein: SGYTSSYNEQF
CDR3 length: 11
clone size: NA
V gene: TRBV29-1

CDR3 protein: ASSSPPDRGPYNEQF
CDR3 length: 15
clone size: few
V gene: TRBV5-4

CDR3 protein: ASSLAGDAYNEQF
CDR3 length: 13
clone size: NA
V gene: TRBV5-1

CDR3 protein: ASSRNPGQGDEQY
CDR3 length: 13
clone size: few
V gene: TRBV6-1

CDR3 protein: ASSLSGTGNYEQY
CDR3 length: 13
clone size: NA
V gene: TRBV7-3

CDR3 protein: ASSKDAAQAGAYNEQF
CDR3 length: 16
clone size: few
V gene: TRBV21-1

CDR3 protein: ASSEDTSTDTQY
CDR3 length: 12
clone size: NA
V gene: TRBV2

CDR3 protein: ASSLWLATYNEQF
CDR3 length: 13
clone size: NA
V gene: TRBV5-1

CDR3 protein: ASSPWDRYNEQF
CDR3 length: 12
clone size: NA
V gene: TRBV18

CDR3 protein: ASSIEGRGGANVLT
CDR3 length: 14
clone size: NA
V gene: TRBV19

CDR3 protein: ASSLNGNLMDEQF
CDR3 length: 13
clone size: few
V gene: TRBV5-1